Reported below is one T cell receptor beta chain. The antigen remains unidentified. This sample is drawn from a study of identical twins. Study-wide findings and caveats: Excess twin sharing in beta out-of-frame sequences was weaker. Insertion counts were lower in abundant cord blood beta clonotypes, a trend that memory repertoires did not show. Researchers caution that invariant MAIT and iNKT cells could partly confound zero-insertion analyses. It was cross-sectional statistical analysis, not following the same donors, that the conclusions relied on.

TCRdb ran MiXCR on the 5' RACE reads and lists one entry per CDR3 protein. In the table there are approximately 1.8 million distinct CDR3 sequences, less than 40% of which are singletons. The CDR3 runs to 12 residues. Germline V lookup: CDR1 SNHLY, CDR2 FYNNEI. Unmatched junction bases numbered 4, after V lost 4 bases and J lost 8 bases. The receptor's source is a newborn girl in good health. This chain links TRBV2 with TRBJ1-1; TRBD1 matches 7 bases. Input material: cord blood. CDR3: CASSGDSREAFF. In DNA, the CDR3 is TGTGCCAGCAGTGGGGACAGTCGGGAAGCTTTCTTT.